This TCR beta chain was observed in a study of cytomegalovirus exposure and HLA in healthy donors. Findings and limits, study-wide: In a later analysis, at a false discovery rate of 0.05, approximately 16,000 TCR beta sequences were associated with HLA alleles. In a later analysis, TCR beta V- and J-gene trimming showed a link to a missense DCLRE1C variant. Researchers had no immune exposure information except CMV serostatus available.

Per the germline V gene, CDR1 is SGHRS and CDR2 is YFSETQ. With 2 bases removed from V and 7 bases from J, the gap between germline ends came to 7 bases. CDR3 length equals 12 residues. On this clone: Its antigen is unidentified. This CDR3 is also generated by other DNA sequences in the sample.

Vbeta (60) and Jbeta (13) primers were used in the PCR. Profiled with immunoSEQ multiplex PCR; TCRdb holds only in-frame clones, not every one. Seen here are roughly 180,000 clones, roughly 74% observed once, and the top ten hold around 8%. This TCR derives from a woman aged 40 to 50 in good health and CMV-seropositive. The chain carries TRBV5-1 and TRBJ2-1, with D unresolved. The sequenced sample was PBMCs. DNA of the CDR3: TGCGCCAGCAGCTTAACAAGTAATGAGCAGTTCTTC. Its translation is CASSLTSNEQFF.